The 20 T cell receptor beta chains presented below share a single source sample, sequenced in a study of T cell responses to AZD1222 COVID-19 vaccine. Profiled with immunoSEQ multiplex PCR; TCRdb holds only in-frame clones, not every one. The data show 65,000 to 100,000 clones, about 90% seen once. The sample in question was peripheral blood, obtained 28 days after the second AZD1222 dose. Receptors were obtained from an adult who received the AZD1222 COVID-19 vaccine.

DNA of the CDR3: TGTGCCAGTAGCGGGACAGCTGGGGCCAACGTCCTGACTTTC. Amino acid sequence: CASSGTAGANVLTF. The chain links TRBV6-5 to TRBJ2-6; a possible D gene is TRBD2 (8 bases). Looked up from germline, CDR1 is MNHEY and CDR2 is SVGAGI. CDR3 size: 14 residues. V lost 9 bases to trimming and J lost 2 bases, with 11 bases between them.

This rearrangement joins TRBV12-3 or TRBV12-4 to TRBJ1-5; unclear D gene. The V end was cut by 2 bases, the J end by 4 bases, with 6 bases between. The CDR3 runs to 13 residues. DNA of the CDR3: TGTGCCAGCAGTTTAAATCTGAATCAGCCCCAGCATTTT. Translated: CASSLNLNQPQHF.

The V call is TRBV2, the J call TRBJ2-1, with D perhaps TRBD1 (6 bases). CDR3 length: 15 amino acids. V gave up 8 bases and J gave up 0 bases, with 14 bases separating them. Germline CDR1 is SNHLY and CDR2 is FYNNEI. CDR3 sequence: CASAKDRPSYNEQFF. Here the CDR3 DNA reads TGTGCCAGCGCCAAAGACAGGCCCTCCTACAATGAGCAGTTCTTC.

This chain joins TRBV12-3 or TRBV12-4 and TRBJ2-1, with D unresolved. This CDR3 comprises 13 residues. Trimming left V 3 bases short and J 3 bases short, with 6 bases between. CDR3 nucleotide sequence: TGTGCCAGCAGTTTTCTACTCTACAATGAGCAGTTCTTC. Translated: CASSFLLYNEQFF.

The chain couples TRBV11-3 to TRBJ2-1; 11 bases map to TRBD2. CDR3 length: 15 amino acids. The germline V gene encodes CDR1 SGHNT and CDR2 YENEEA. Germline trimming cut 4 bases from V and 6 bases from J; bases unmatched to any gene: 5. The CDR3: CASSSLAGGGNEQFF. The CDR3 DNA reads TGTGCCAGCAGCTCCTTAGCGGGAGGGGGCAATGAGCAGTTCTTC.

In its sample, this clone ranks as medium-sized. The chain carries TRBV6-6 and TRBJ2-3; weak D call: TRBD1 (5 bases). This CDR3 comprises 13 residues. Deletions cut 6 bases from V and 3 bases from J, with 10 bases between. Per the germline V gene, CDR1 is MNHNY and CDR2 is SVGAGI (reference sequence). This CDR3 is CASSFRETDTQYF. Written as DNA, the CDR3 is TGTGCCAGCAGCTTCAGGGAAACAGATACGCAGTATTTT.

The V call is TRBV15, the J call TRBJ2-3; tentative D call: TRBD2 (6 bases). The CDR3 spans 13 residues. Deletions cut 8 bases from V and 6 bases from J, with 15 bases between. Germline assignment: CDR1 LNHNV and CDR2 YYDKDF (reference sequence). The CDR3 nucleotides are TGTGCCACCGGCGGGATACAGTGGGATACGCAGTATTTT. Protein product: CATGGIQWDTQYF.

The chain combines TRBV5-6 with TRBJ2-3; D tentatively fits TRBD1 or TRBD2 (6 bases each). Trimming pared 4 bases from V and 11 bases from J, leaving 17 bases between. The CDR3 consists of 13 residues. Germline loops: CDR1 SGHDT, CDR2 YYEEEE. The CDR3 DNA reads as TGTGCCAGCAGCCGGCTAGGGGGGAGTGAGCAGTATTTT. Its protein product is CASSRLGGSEQYF.

The chain has TRBV19 and TRBJ1-5; a weak D match, TRBD1 (6 bases). V gave up 5 bases and J gave up 0 bases, with 8 bases separating them. The CDR3 spans 14 residues. In germline, CDR1 is LNHDA, CDR2 SQIVND (reference sequence). CDR3 sequence (DNA): TGTGCCAGTAGTTGGACAGATAGCAATCAGCCCCAGCATTTT. The encoded protein is CASSWTDSNQPQHF. The full variable domain, in which reference TRBV19 and TRBJ1-5 provide the parts outside the CDR3, is DGGITQSPKYLFRKEGQNVTLSCEQNLNHDAMYWYRQDPGQGLRLIYYSQIVNDFQKGDIAEGYSVSREKKESFPLTVTSAQKNPTAFYLCASSWTDSNQPQHFGDGTRLSIL.

The chain employs TRBV7-8 and TRBJ2-7; the D gene is possibly TRBD2 (5 bases). Germline V gene sequence: CDR1 SGHVS, CDR2 FQNEAQ. V was cut by 5 bases and J by 7 bases, with 21 bases left in between. The CDR3 spans 15 residues. The CDR3 loop is CASSLTGYRAGEQYF. The CDR3 nucleotides read TGTGCCAGCAGCCTCACGGGGTATAGGGCCGGGGAGCAGTACTTC.

The rearrangement joins TRBV29-1 to TRBJ2-3, with D possibly being TRBD2 (6 bases). The germline V gene has CDR1 SQVTM and CDR2 ANQGSEA. Deletions cut 7 bases from V and 7 bases from J, with 21 bases between. The length of the CDR3 is 14 residues. DNA of the CDR3: TGCAGCGCGCTCTTCGCGGAGGGCCAACATACGCAGTATTTT. Translation: CSALFAEGQHTQYF.

CDR3 DNA sequence: TGTGCCAGCTCACCTTCTAGCGACTACAATGAGCAGTTCTTC. It yields the protein CASSPSSDYNEQFF. The V and J genes are TRBV18 and TRBJ2-1, with a weak D call TRBD2 (6 bases). The germline CDR1 and CDR2 sequences are KGHSH and LQKENI. Trimming removed 3 bases from V and 3 bases from J, with 9 bases in between. This CDR3 is 14 amino acids long.

The gene calls are TRBV7-9 and TRBJ2-2; D is unresolved. This CDR3 comprises 15 residues. CDR1 is SEHNR and CDR2 is FQNEAQ in the germline V gene (reference sequence). The V end lost 1 base, the J end lost 1 base, and 7 bases lay between the germline ends. CDR3 residues: CASSLGLLNTGELFF. CDR3 DNA sequence: TGTGCCAGCAGCTTAGGGCTATTGAACACCGGGGAGCTGTTTTTT.

The J gene is TRBJ2-7, the V gene TRBV3-1 (or the pseudogene TRBV3-2); a possible D gene is TRBD2 (7 bases). The CDR3 consists of 17 residues. CDR1 is LGHDT, CDR2 YNNKEL, per germline (reference sequence). The V end was cut by 0 bases, the J end by 3 bases, with 18 bases between. CDR3 region: CASSQDLRGGPYYEQYF. The CDR3 DNA reads as TGTGCCAGCAGCCAAGATCTTAGGGGGGGCCCCTACTACGAGCAGTACTTC.

The chain links TRBV2 to TRBJ1-5, with D possibly matching TRBD1 (5 bases). Looked up from germline, CDR1 is SNHLY and CDR2 is FYNNEI. The CDR3 totals 13 residues. V gave up 4 bases and J gave up 6 bases, with 10 bases separating them. The CDR3 DNA is TGTGCCAGCAGTGGCCAGGGTAGTCAGCCCCAGCATTTT. It specifies CASSGQGSQPQHF. Based on the CDR3 plus reference TRBV2 and TRBJ1-5, the full variable domain is EPEVTQTPSHQVTQMGQEVILRCVPISNHLYFYWYRQILGQKVEFLVSFYNNEISEKSEIFDDQFSVERPDGSNFTLKIRSTKLEDSAMYFCASSGQGSQPQHFGDGTRLSIL.

The chain combines TRBV5-1 with TRBJ1-2; TRBD1 is a possible D gene (5 bases). The V and J ends lost 1 base and 5 bases respectively, with 18 bases between them. Germline CDR1 and CDR2: SGHRS and YFSETQ. The CDR3 consists of 16 residues. The CDR3 reads CASSLNDPGKGYGYTF. DNA for the CDR3: TGCGCCAGCAGCTTGAATGATCCGGGAAAGGGGTATGGCTACACCTTC.

This sequence joins TRBV23-1 and TRBJ2-2, with 12 positions matching TRBD2. TRBV23-1 is an open reading frame whose function is uncertain. CDR3 length: 18 residues. After removal of 1 base from V and 5 bases from J, the junction contained 8 bases not matched to a gene. The CDR3 DNA reads as TGCGCCAGCAGTCAATTAACGACTAGCGGGAGCCGTACCGGGGAGCTGTTTTTT. Translated: CASSQLTTSGSRTGELFF.

This clone appeared a single time. The V gene is TRBV5-1, the J gene TRBJ2-3; 7 nucleotides align to TRBD2. This CDR3 is 15 amino acids long. CDR1 and CDR2 (germline): SGHRS, YFSETQ. J lost 2 bases, V lost 4 bases, and 7 bases had no gene match. The DNA for the CDR3 is TGCGCCAGCAGCCCTGGGCGGGGGAACACAGATACGCAGTATTTT. It yields the protein CASSPGRGNTDTQYF.

The rearrangement links TRBV11-2 to TRBJ1-1, with 8 bases aligning to TRBD1. Trimming cost V 5 bases and J 0 bases; bases outside gene matches: 5. The CDR3 loop spans 15 amino acids. Germline values: CDR1 SGHAT, CDR2 FQNNGV. CDR3 protein: CASSPWTGMNTEAFF. DNA of the CDR3: TGTGCCAGCAGCCCCTGGACAGGGATGAACACTGAAGCTTTCTTT.

The chain joins TRBV27 to TRBJ1-5, with a weak D call TRBD1 (6 bases). The germline V gene encodes CDR1 MNHEY and CDR2 SMNVEV (reference sequence). V shed 4 bases and J shed 1 base, with 14 bases lying between them. This CDR3 is built from 16 residues. Written as DNA, the CDR3 is TGTGCCAGCAGTTCTTACAGGGATGAAAGCAATCAGCCCCAGCATTTT. It translates to CASSSYRDESNQPQHF.